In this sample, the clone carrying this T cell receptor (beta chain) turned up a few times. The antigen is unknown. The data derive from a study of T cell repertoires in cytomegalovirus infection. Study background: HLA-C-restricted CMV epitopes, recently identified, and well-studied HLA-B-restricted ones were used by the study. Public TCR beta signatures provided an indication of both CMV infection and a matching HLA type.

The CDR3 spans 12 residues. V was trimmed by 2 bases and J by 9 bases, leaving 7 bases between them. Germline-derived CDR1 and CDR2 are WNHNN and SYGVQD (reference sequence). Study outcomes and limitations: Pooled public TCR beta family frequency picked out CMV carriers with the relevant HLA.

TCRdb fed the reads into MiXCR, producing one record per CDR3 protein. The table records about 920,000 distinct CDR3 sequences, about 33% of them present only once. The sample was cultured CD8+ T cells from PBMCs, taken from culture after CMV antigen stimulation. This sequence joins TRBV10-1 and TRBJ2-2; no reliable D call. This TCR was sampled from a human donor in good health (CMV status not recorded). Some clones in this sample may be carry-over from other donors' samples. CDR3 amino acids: CASSERGWELFF. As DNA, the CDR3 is TGCGCCAGCAGTGAGAGAGGATGGGAGCTGTTTTTT.